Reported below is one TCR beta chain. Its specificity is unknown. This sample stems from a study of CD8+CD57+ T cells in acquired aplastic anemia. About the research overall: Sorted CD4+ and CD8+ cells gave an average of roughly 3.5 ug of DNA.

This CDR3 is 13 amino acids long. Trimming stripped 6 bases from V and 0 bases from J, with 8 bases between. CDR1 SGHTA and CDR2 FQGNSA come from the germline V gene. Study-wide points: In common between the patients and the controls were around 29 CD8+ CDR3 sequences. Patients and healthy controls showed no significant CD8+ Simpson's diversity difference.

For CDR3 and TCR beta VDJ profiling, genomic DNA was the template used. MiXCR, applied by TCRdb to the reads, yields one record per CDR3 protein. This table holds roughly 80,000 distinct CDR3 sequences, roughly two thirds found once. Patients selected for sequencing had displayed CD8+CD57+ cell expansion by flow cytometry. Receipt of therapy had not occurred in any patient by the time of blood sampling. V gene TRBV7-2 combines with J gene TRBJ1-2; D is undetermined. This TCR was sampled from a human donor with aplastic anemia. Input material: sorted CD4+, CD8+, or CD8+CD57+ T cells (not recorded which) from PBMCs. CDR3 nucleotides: TGTGCCAGCAGTTTTCATGCTAACTATGGCTACACCTTC. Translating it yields CASSFHANYGYTF. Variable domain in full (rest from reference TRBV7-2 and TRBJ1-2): GAGVSQSPSNKVTEKGKDVELRCDPISGHTALYWYRQSLGQGLEFLIYFQGNSAPDKSGLPSDRFSAERTGGSVSTLTIQRTQQEDSAVYLCASSFHANYGYTFGSGTRLTVV.